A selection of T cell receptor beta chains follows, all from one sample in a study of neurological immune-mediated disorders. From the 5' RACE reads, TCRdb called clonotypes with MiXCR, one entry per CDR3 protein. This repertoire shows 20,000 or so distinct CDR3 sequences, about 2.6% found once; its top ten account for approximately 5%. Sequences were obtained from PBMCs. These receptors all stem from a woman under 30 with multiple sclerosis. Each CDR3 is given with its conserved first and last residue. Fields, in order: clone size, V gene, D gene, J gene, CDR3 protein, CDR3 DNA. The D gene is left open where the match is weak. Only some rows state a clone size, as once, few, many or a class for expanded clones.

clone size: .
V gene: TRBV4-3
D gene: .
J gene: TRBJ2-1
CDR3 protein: CASSQDRGGNPYNEQFF
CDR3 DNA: TGCGCCAGCAGCCAAGATCGGGGCGGTAACCCCTACAATGAGCAGTTCTTC

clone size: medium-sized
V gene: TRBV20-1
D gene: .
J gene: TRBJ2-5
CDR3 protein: CSARAPQETQYF
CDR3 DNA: TGCAGTGCTAGAGCCCCGCAAGAGACCCAGTACTTC

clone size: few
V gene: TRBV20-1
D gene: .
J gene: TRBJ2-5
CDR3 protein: CSARVTGKKETQYF
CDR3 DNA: TGCAGTGCTAGAGTTACGGGAAAAAAAGAGACCCAGTACTTC

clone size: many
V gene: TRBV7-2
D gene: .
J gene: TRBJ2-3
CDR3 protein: CASSLASDTQYF
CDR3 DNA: TGTGCCAGCAGCTTAGCCTCAGATACGCAGTATTTT

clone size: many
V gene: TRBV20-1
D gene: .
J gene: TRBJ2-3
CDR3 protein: CSALYSDTQYF
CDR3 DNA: TGCAGTGCACTTTACTCAGATACGCAGTATTTT

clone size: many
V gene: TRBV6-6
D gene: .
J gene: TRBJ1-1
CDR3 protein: CASSKNPSDWNTEAFF
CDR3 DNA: TGTGCCAGCAGTAAAAATCCCTCCGACTGGAACACTGAAGCTTTCTTT

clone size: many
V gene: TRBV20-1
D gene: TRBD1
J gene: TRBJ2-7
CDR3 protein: CSARGDRDYEQYF
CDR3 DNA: TGCAGTGCTAGAGGAGACAGGGATTACGAGCAGTACTTC

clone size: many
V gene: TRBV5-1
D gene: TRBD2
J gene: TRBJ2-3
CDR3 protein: CASSLGGRADTQYF
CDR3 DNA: TGCGCCAGCAGCTTAGGCGGGAGGGCAGATACGCAGTATTTT

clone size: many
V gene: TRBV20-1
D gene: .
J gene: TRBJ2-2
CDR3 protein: CSARRTIANTGELFF
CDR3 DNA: TGCAGTGCTAGAAGGACAATCGCGAACACCGGGGAGCTGTTTTTT

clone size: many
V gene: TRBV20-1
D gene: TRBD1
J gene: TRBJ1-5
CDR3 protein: CSARELAGQGSQPQHF
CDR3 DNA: TGCAGTGCTAGAGAGTTAGCGGGACAGGGGTCTCAGCCCCAGCATTTT

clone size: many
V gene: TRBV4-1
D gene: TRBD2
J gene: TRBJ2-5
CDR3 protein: CASSQGVSGRIQYF
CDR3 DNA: TGCGCCAGCAGCCAAGGGGTTAGCGGGAGGATCCAGTACTTC

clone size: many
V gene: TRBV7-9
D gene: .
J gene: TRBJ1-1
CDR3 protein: CASSLLRGTTEAFF
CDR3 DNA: TGTGCCAGCAGCTTATTGCGGGGAACCACTGAAGCTTTCTTT